This is a list of T cell receptor beta chains from one sample in a study of siplizumab effects on memory and regulatory T cells. Libraries were prepared by immunoSEQ multiplex PCR; TCRdb keeps only in-frame clonotypes and omits some of them. The table shows around 100,000 clones, with roughly 93% occurring only once. Sample: non-Treg CD4+ T cells sorted from blood. Source of these receptors: a human donor in good health. The CDR3 runs from the conserved cysteine through the conserved F or W. Fields, in order: J gene, D gene, V gene, clone size, CDR3 DNA, CDR3 protein. The D gene is left open where the match is weak. Clone size, where shown, is once, few, many, or a class for clones that have expanded.

j_call: TRBJ2-7
d_call: TRBD1
v_call: TRBV4-1
clone_size: -
cdr3_nt: TGCGCCAGCAGCCAAGAGAACAGGGGGCCCCTTCACGAGCAGTACTTC
cdr3_aa: CASSQENRGPLHEQYF

j_call: TRBJ2-1
d_call: -
v_call: TRBV10-1
clone_size: -
cdr3_nt: TGCGCCAGCAGCGCGGGACTCCTCGTGGATGAGCAGTTCTTC
cdr3_aa: CASSAGLLVDEQFF

j_call: TRBJ2-1
d_call: TRBD2
v_call: TRBV5-4
clone_size: -
cdr3_nt: TGTGCCAGCAGCTTGAAACTGGGCCTAGCGGGTGCTCCCACCTACAATGAGCAGTTCTTC
cdr3_aa: CASSLKLGLAGAPTYNEQFF

j_call: TRBJ1-5
d_call: -
v_call: TRBV2
clone_size: -
cdr3_nt: TGTGCCAGCAGTGCACAGGGACGGGGCAATCAGCCCCAGCATTTT
cdr3_aa: CASSAQGRGNQPQHF

j_call: TRBJ2-3
d_call: TRBD2
v_call: TRBV4-1
clone_size: -
cdr3_nt: TGCGCCAGCAGCCAAGGATCTCGTAGGGCGGGAGGTCGAAATACGCAGTATTTT
cdr3_aa: CASSQGSRRAGGRNTQYF

j_call: TRBJ1-1
d_call: TRBD1
v_call: TRBV5-1
clone_size: -
cdr3_nt: TGCGCCAGCAGCTTGGCCGTCGGACAGGGGAACACTGAAGCTTTCTTT
cdr3_aa: CASSLAVGQGNTEAFF

j_call: TRBJ2-5
d_call: -
v_call: TRBV19
clone_size: -
cdr3_nt: TGTGCCAGTAGTCCAAGACCAGGGACTTCAGAGACCCAGTACTTC
cdr3_aa: CASSPRPGTSETQYF

j_call: TRBJ1-5
d_call: -
v_call: TRBV2
clone_size: -
cdr3_nt: TGTGCCAGCAGTGTAAAGGGTAGCAATCAGCCCCAGCATTTT
cdr3_aa: CASSVKGSNQPQHF

j_call: TRBJ2-1
d_call: -
v_call: TRBV7-9
clone_size: -
cdr3_nt: TGTGCCCCGCAGGCGGGGCGACTCTTC
cdr3_aa: CAPQAGRLF

j_call: TRBJ2-6
d_call: -
v_call: TRBV7-3
clone_size: -
cdr3_nt: TGTGCCAGCAGCTTAAGGTCGACAAGAGCTGGGGCCAACGTCCTGACTTTC
cdr3_aa: CASSLRSTRAGANVLTF

j_call: TRBJ2-2
d_call: -
v_call: TRBV9
clone_size: -
cdr3_nt: TGTGCCAGCAGCCTTGACGGAGCCACCGGGGAGCTGTTTTTT
cdr3_aa: CASSLDGATGELFF

j_call: TRBJ2-3
d_call: -
v_call: TRBV19
clone_size: -
cdr3_nt: TGTGCCAGTAGTATACGAGGAGGATCTAAGGGCACAGATACGCAGTATTTT
cdr3_aa: CASSIRGGSKGTDTQYF

j_call: TRBJ2-7
d_call: -
v_call: TRBV30
clone_size: -
cdr3_nt: -
cdr3_aa: CAWGTGASGSINF

j_call: TRBJ2-5
d_call: TRBD2
v_call: TRBV18
clone_size: -
cdr3_nt: TGTGCCAGCTCACCCGGGCTAGCGGGAGTTAGTGAGACCCAGTACTTC
cdr3_aa: CASSPGLAGVSETQYF

j_call: TRBJ1-2
d_call: -
v_call: TRBV20-1
clone_size: -
cdr3_nt: TGCAGTGCCTGGACAGACTATGGCTACACCTTC
cdr3_aa: CSAWTDYGYTF

j_call: TRBJ1-2
d_call: -
v_call: TRBV19
clone_size: -
cdr3_nt: TGTGCCAGTAGTATGACTCAGGGGTACTATGGCTACACCTTC
cdr3_aa: CASSMTQGYYGYTF

j_call: TRBJ2-1
d_call: -
v_call: TRBV19
clone_size: -
cdr3_nt: TGTGCCAGTAGTATAGGACTAGAATACAATGAGCAGTTCTTC
cdr3_aa: CASSIGLEYNEQFF

j_call: TRBJ2-7
d_call: -
v_call: TRBV27
clone_size: -
cdr3_nt: TGTGCCAGCAGTTTATTCATCCGGGAACAGCAGTACTTC
cdr3_aa: CASSLFIREQQYF

j_call: TRBJ2-7
d_call: -
v_call: TRBV6-6
clone_size: -
cdr3_nt: TGTGCCAGCAGCCGACCGCCATGGGGCGGATACGAGCAGTACTTC
cdr3_aa: CASSRPPWGGYEQYF

j_call: TRBJ2-5
d_call: TRBD2
v_call: TRBV12-5
clone_size: -
cdr3_nt: TGTGCTAGTGGCCCCCGGGTAGCGGGGGGTCAAGAGACCCAGTACTTC
cdr3_aa: CASGPRVAGGQETQYF

j_call: TRBJ1-1
d_call: TRBD1
v_call: TRBV4-1
clone_size: -
cdr3_nt: TGCGCCAGCAGTCGAGGACAGGGCGTTGATACTGAAGCTTTCTTT
cdr3_aa: CASSRGQGVDTEAFF

j_call: TRBJ2-5
d_call: TRBD2
v_call: TRBV7-8
clone_size: few
cdr3_nt: TGTGCCAGCAGCGGGAGGGGAACTACCGGGACTAGGCGCGGAGAGACCCAGTACTTC
cdr3_aa: CASSGRGTTGTRRGETQYF

j_call: TRBJ2-5
d_call: TRBD2
v_call: TRBV7-9
clone_size: -
cdr3_nt: TGTGCCAGCAGCACTACTAGCGGGAGGGCCTGGGAGACCCAGTACTTC
cdr3_aa: CASSTTSGRAWETQYF

j_call: TRBJ2-1
d_call: -
v_call: TRBV30
clone_size: -
cdr3_nt: TGTGCCTGGAAGAGCGGGCTTTACAATGAGCAGTTCTTC
cdr3_aa: CAWKSGLYNEQFF

j_call: TRBJ2-5
d_call: TRBD1
v_call: TRBV25-1
clone_size: -
cdr3_nt: TGTGCCAGCCGGAACTCTAGGACAGGGGGCAAAGAGACCCAGTACTTC
cdr3_aa: CASRNSRTGGKETQYF

j_call: TRBJ2-7
d_call: TRBD2
v_call: TRBV30
clone_size: -
cdr3_nt: TGTGCCTGGAGTGTGCGCGGGAGCAACGAGCAGTACTTC
cdr3_aa: CAWSVRGSNEQYF

j_call: TRBJ2-7
d_call: TRBD1
v_call: TRBV28
clone_size: -
cdr3_nt: TGTGCCAGCAGTTTTTCCGCCGGGACAGGGCTCTACGAGCAGTACTTC
cdr3_aa: CASSFSAGTGLYEQYF

j_call: TRBJ2-3
d_call: TRBD2
v_call: TRBV6-1
clone_size: once
cdr3_nt: TGTGCCAGCAGTGAAGTGGGGAGGGCTAGCGGGGGCACAGATACGCAGTATTTT
cdr3_aa: CASSEVGRASGGTDTQYF

j_call: TRBJ2-3
d_call: TRBD2
v_call: TRBV5-1
clone_size: -
cdr3_nt: TGCGCCAGCAGCGAGACTAGCGGGAGGGTCACAGATACGCAGTATTTT
cdr3_aa: CASSETSGRVTDTQYF

j_call: TRBJ2-5
d_call: -
v_call: TRBV29-1
clone_size: -
cdr3_nt: TGCAGCGTTGCCCCACTAGTCCCAAACCAAGAGACCCAGTACTTC
cdr3_aa: CSVAPLVPNQETQYF

j_call: TRBJ1-2
d_call: TRBD1
v_call: TRBV5-6
clone_size: -
cdr3_nt: TGTGCCAGCAGCTTGGCCTCCGGGACAGGGGTCCTAGGAATCTATGGCTACACCTTC
cdr3_aa: CASSLASGTGVLGIYGYTF

j_call: TRBJ1-1
d_call: -
v_call: TRBV5-4
clone_size: -
cdr3_nt: TGTGCCAGCAGCTCTGGTGTGGGGGGGGACACTGAAGCTTTCTTT
cdr3_aa: CASSSGVGGDTEAFF